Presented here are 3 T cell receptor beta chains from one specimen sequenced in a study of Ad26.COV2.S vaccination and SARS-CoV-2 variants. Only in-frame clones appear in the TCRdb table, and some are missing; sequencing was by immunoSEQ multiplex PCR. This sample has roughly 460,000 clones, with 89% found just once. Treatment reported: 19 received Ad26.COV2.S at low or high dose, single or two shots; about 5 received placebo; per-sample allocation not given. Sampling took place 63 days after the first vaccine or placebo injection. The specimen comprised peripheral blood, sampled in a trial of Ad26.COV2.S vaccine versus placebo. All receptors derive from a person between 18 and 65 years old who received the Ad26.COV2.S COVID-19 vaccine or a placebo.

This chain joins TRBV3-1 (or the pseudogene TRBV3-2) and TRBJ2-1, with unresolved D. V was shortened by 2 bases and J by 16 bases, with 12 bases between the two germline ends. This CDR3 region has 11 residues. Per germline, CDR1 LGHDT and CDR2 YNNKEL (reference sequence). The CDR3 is CASSQNILTFF. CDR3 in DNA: TGTGCCAGCAGCCAAAATATCCTCACCTTCTTC.

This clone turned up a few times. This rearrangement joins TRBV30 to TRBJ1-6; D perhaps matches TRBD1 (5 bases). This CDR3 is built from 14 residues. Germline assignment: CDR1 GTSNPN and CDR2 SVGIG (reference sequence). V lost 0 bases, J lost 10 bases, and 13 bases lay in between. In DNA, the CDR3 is TGTGCCTGGAGTGTACTGGGGGGGGTCTCACCCCTCCACTTT. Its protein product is CAWSVLGGVSPLHF.

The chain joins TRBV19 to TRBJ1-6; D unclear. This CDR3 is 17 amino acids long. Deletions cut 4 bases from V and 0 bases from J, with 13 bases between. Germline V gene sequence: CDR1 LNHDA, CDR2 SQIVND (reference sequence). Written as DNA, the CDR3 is TGTGCCAGTAGTACCGTCGGCAGTTTCTCCTATAATTCACCCCTCCACTTT. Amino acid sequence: CASSTVGSFSYNSPLHF.